This TCR beta chain derives from a study of T-cell reconstitution after alpha-beta-depleted transplantation in children. Study-wide results and limits: Surviving recipient T cells and thymic progenitors underlay high day-60 TCRbeta diversity in some patients. Several hundred rapidly expanded clones from non-depleted graft cells reportedly supplied alpha-beta T cells about two months post-transplant. Counts and diversity of T cells one year after transplant came mostly from newly produced T cells.

A library of TCRbeta sequences, prepared with unique molecular identifiers, was generated. One entry per CDR3 protein, called by TCRdb with MiXCR from the PCR reads. The table lists 140,000 or so distinct CDR3 sequences, roughly 9% of them singletons. With respect to this clonotype: Its antigen is unknown.

Germline V CDR1 and CDR2: DFQATT, SNEGSKA (reference sequence). Deletions cut 4 bases from V and 2 bases from J, with 15 bases between. The CDR3 spans 14 residues. The chain is built from TRBV20-1 and TRBJ2-7; tentatively, D is TRBD1 or TRBD2 (5 bases each). The sequencing used PBMCs, mostly from graft donor cells, collected 180 days after TCRalphabeta/CD19-depleted stem cell transplant. This receptor was obtained from a female patient aged 2-15 years who had a stem cell transplant for congenital amegakaryocytic thrombocytopenia, so the T cells may come from the graft donor. The CDR3 DNA follows: TGCAGTGCTATAATAGGGACGGGCCCCTACGAGCAGTACTTC. Protein sequence: CSAIIGTGPYEQYF.